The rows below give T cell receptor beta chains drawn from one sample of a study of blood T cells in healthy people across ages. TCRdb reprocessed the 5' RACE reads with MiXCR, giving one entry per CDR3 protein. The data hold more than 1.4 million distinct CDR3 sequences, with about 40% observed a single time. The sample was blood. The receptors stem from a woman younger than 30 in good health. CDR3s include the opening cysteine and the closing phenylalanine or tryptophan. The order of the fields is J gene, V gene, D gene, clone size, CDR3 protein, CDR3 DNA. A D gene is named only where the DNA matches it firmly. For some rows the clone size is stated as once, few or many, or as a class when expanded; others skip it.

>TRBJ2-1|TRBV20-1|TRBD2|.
CSAPTSGGSFYNEQFF
TGCAGTGCTCCCACTAGCGGGGGCTCCTTCTACAATGAGCAGTTCTTC
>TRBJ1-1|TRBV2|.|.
CASSAPRAENTEAFF
TGTGCCAGCAGTGCCCCGAGGGCAGAGAACACTGAAGCTTTCTTT
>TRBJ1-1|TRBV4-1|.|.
CASSQDPGEARGTEAFF
TGCGCCAGCAGCCAAGACCCAGGGGAAGCGCGAGGAACTGAAGCTTTCTTT
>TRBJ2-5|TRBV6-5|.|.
CASSYSGPNYGQYF
TGTGCCAGCAGTTACTCGGGACCAAACTACGGGCAGTACTTC
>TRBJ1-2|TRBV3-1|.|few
CASSQAGRYTF
TGTGCCAGCAGCCAAGCCGGCCGCTACACCTTC
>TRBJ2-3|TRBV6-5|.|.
CASSRRGEGADTQYF
TGTGCCAGCTCACGGAGGGGGGAGGGAGCAGATACGCAGTATTTT
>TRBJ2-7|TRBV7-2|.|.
CASSHGDTSYEQYF
TGTGCCAGCAGCCACGGGGACACCTCCTACGAGCAGTACTTC
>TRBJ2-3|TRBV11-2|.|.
CASSLAPTRTDTQYF
TGTGCCAGCAGCTTAGCCCCTACCCGCACAGATACGCAGTATTTT
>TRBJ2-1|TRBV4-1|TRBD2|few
CASSQEGLAGGYEQFF
TGCGCCAGCAGCCAAGAAGGACTAGCGGGGGGGTATGAGCAGTTCTTC
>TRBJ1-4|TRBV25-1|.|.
CASSEGAVNEKLFF
TGTGCCAGCAGTGAAGGGGCGGTGAATGAAAAACTGTTTTTT
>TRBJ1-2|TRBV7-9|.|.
CASSDGQHGYTF
TGTGCCAGCAGCGATGGACAGCATGGCTACACCTTC
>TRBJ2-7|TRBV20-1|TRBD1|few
CSARDTTGGAMQYF
TGCAGTGCTAGAGATACGACAGGGGGCGCAATGCAGTACTTC
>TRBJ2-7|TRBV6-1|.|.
CASSVRETTFYEQYF
TGTGCCAGCAGTGTGAGGGAGACAACTTTCTACGAGCAGTACTTC
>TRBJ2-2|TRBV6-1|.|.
CASSVADTGELFF
TGTGCCAGCAGTGTCGCGGACACCGGGGAGCTGTTTTTT
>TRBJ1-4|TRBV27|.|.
CASSSPGPPSEKLFF
TGTGCCAGCAGTTCCCCGGGACCCCCTAGTGAAAAACTGTTTTTT
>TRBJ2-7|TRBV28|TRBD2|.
CASSLFSSGGNYEQYF
TGTGCCAGCAGTTTATTTAGTAGCGGGGGCAACTACGAGCAGTACTTC
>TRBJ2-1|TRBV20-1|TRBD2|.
CSATLGGEHEYNEQFF
TGCAGTGCTACCTTGGGAGGGGAGCACGAATACAATGAGCAGTTCTTC
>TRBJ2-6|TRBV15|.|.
CATKGAYGSGANVLTF
TGTGCCACCAAAGGGGCATATGGCTCTGGGGCCAACGTCCTGACTTTC
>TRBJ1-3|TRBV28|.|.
CASSPTGSGNTIYF
TGTGCCAGCAGTCCCACAGGCTCTGGAAACACCATATATTTT
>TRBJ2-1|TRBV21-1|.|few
CASSKRLRTSGRVRYNEQFF
TGTGCCAGCAGCAAAAGATTGAGGACTAGCGGGAGGGTTCGCTACAATGAGCAGTTCTTC
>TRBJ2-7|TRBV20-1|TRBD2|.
CSARGQLAGFGEQYF
TGCAGTGCTAGAGGGCAACTAGCGGGGTTTGGCGAGCAGTACTTC
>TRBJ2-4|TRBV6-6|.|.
CASSNPRGAEDKNIQYF
TGTGCCAGCAGTAACCCTAGGGGGGCGGAGGACAAAAACATTCAGTACTTC
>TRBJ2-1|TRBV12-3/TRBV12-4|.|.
CASSLAWNNEQFF
TGTGCCAGCAGTTTAGCTTGGAACAATGAGCAGTTCTTC
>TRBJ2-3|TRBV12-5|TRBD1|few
CASGLVQGAMDTQYF
TGTGCTAGTGGTTTGGTACAGGGGGCGATGGATACGCAGTATTTT
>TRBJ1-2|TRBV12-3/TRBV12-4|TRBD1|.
CASSVRRGPNGYTF
TGTGCCAGCAGTGTAAGAAGGGGGCCCAATGGCTACACCTTC